This T cell receptor (beta chain) stems from a study of technical replicates of blood from a few donors (dated by TCRdb to about 2017). The CDR3 runs 14 residues from the cysteine to the phenylalanine. Only the CDR3 DNA stays, 42 bases, in frame from base 1. For CDR1 and CDR2, the germline V gene lists SGHRS and YFSETQ. Trimming costs V 0 bases and J 9 bases, and their ends lie 13 bases apart. The sample holds one count of this clone. It lacks a known antigen. No per-base quality is available; no much larger clone lies one base away. The library was produced with the immunoSEQ multiplex PCR assay. Sourced from immuneACCESS, this table was stored by TCRdb with only in-frame sequences that have V and J called. A share of the clones is absent; for the studies checked, an unresolved V gene accounts for under half, and the remainder has no known explanation. In this sample the table shows around 83,000 clones, about 92% of which occur a single time. The ten largest clones represent over 0.2% of the sample.

Here the chain combines TRBV5-1 and TRBJ2-1; TRBD2 is perhaps the D gene, given 6 matching bases. The sample taken for sequencing was T cells isolated from PBMCs. This clonotype was obtained from a human donor in good health. Here is the DNA: TGCGCCAGCAGCTTGGGACTAGTAAAATTTGAGCAGTTCTTC. Translated, it reads CASSLGLVKFEQFF. Reference TRBV5-1 and TRBJ2-1 genes cover what lies past the CDR3, so the full variable domain is KAGVTQTPRYLIKTRGQQVTLSCSPISGHRSVSWYQQTPGQGLQFLFEYFSETQRNKGNFPGRFSGRQFSNSRSEMNVSTLELGDSALYLCASSLGLVKFEQFFGPGTRLTVL.